The source of this T cell receptor beta chain is a study of blood T cells in healthy people across ages. Using a J-beta primer mix together with a sample-barcoded 5' primer, a second PCR was run for roughly 6 to 11 cycles. The authors tagged each cDNA molecule using a template-switch adaptor with 12 random nucleotides. A single record per CDR3 protein comes from TCRdb applying MiXCR to the 5' RACE reads. The data contain about 1.6 million distinct CDR3 sequences, about 35% of them singletons. Study results and caveats: Higher diversity and more naive CD4+ cells were features of long-lived donors, compared to aged donors.

Every donor gave 7.5 to 10 milliliters of peripheral blood. Isolating PBMCs gave at least 6 million of these cells per sample. In its sample, this clonotype was seen once. As yet, its antigen is unknown. Germline values: CDR1 SGHRS, CDR2 YFSETQ. The CDR3 sequence is 17 residues long. V lost 0 bases and J lost 1; bases outside the gene matches: 4. The specimen sequenced was blood. V is TRBV5-1 and J is TRBJ2-1, with TRBD1 matching 10 bases. The receptor was derived from a woman aged 25 to 45 in good health. The CDR3 DNA follows: TGCGCCAGCAGCTTGGGACAGGGGGCGGGTTCCTACAATGAGCAGTTCTTC. Translated, it gives CASSLGQGAGSYNEQFF.